This note documents a single T cell receptor (beta chain) sequence. The entry originates in a study of blood T cell repertoires in COVID-19. The overall study: Donors in the United States, Italy and Spain gave samples during acute or convalescent COVID-19. PBMCs, B-cell-depleted T cells, or T cells provided the cDNA or gDNA that made up the material.

As originally analysed: Reference gene primers were amplified, and this amplification served to estimate nucleated cell counts. The assay was immunoSEQ multiplex PCR, and TCRdb's table has in-frame clones only and misses some. Clone size and V and J calls were adopted from that table, with D and trimming inferred from the DNA. The sample holds some 150,000 clones, approximately 80% seen once. V trimming: 2 bases; J trimming: 5 bases; junction bases outside the gene matches: 4. The CDR3 consists of 15 residues. From germline, CDR1 is KGHDR and CDR2 SFDVKD. This clonotype was sampled from a woman older than 75 with acute or convalescent COVID-19. V is TRBV24-1 and J is TRBJ2-5; 10 nucleotides match TRBD1. The sample comprised peripheral blood. The CDR3 sequence: CATSDSTGGRETQYF. CDR3 bases: TGTGCCACCAGTGATTCGACAGGGGGCCGCGAGACCCAGTACTTC.